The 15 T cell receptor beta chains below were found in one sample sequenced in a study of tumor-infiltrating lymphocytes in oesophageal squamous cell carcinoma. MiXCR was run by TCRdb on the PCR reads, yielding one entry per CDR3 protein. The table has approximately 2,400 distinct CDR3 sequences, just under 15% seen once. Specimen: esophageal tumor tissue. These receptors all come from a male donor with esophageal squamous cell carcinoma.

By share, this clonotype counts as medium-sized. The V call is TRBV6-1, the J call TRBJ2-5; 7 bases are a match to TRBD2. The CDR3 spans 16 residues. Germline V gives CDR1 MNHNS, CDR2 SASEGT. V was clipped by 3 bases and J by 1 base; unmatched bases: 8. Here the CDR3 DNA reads TGTGCCAGCAGTGACTCCGGGGAGGGACTCCAAGAGACCCAGTACTTC. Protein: CASSDSGEGLQETQYF.

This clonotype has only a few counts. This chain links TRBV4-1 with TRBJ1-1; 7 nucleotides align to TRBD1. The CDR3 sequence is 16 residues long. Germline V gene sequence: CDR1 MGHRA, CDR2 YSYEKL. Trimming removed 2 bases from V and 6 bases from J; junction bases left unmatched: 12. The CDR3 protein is CASSQPGGRHEAEAFF. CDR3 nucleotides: TGCGCCAGCAGCCAACCAGGGGGGAGGCACGAGGCTGAAGCTTTCTTT.

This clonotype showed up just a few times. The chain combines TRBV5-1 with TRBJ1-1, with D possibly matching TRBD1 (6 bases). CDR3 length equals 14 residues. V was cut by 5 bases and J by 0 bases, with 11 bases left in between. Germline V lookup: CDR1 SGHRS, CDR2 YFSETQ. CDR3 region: CASRLQGMNTEAFF. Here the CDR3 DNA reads TGCGCCAGCAGGCTTCAGGGGATGAACACTGAAGCTTTCTTT.

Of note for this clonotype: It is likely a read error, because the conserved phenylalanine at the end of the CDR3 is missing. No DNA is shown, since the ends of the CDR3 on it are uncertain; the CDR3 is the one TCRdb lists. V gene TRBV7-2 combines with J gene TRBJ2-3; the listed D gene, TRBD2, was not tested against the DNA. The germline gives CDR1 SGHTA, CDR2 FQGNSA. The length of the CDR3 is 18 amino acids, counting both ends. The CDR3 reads CASSSRTSGSQETQYFGP.

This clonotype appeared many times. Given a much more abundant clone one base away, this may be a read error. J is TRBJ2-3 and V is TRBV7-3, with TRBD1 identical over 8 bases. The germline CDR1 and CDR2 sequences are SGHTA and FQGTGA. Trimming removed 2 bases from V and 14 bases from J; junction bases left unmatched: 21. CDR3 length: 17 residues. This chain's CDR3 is CASSLGPQGADTGELYF. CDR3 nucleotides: TGTGCCAGCAGCTTAGGGCCCCAGGGGGCGGACACCGGGGAGCTGTATTTT.

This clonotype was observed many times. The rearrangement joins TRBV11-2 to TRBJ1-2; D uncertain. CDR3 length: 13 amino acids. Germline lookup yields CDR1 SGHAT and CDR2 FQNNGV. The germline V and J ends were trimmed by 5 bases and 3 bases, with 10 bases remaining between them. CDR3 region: CASSPDTDYGYTF. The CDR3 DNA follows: TGTGCCAGCAGCCCAGACACCGACTATGGCTACACCTTC.

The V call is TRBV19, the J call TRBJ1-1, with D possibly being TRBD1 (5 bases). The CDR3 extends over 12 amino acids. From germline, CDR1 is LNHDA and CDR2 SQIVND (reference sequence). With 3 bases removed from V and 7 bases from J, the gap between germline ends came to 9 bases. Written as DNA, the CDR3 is TGTGCCAGTAGTATTTCAGGGAGTGAAGCTTTCTTT. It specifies CASSISGSEAFF.

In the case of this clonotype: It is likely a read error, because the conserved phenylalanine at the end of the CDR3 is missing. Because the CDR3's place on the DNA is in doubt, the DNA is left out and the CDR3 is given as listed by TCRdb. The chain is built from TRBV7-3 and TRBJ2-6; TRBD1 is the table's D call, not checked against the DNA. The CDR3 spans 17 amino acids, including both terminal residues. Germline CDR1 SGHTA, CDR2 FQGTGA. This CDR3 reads CASSLGSSSYNEQFFGA.

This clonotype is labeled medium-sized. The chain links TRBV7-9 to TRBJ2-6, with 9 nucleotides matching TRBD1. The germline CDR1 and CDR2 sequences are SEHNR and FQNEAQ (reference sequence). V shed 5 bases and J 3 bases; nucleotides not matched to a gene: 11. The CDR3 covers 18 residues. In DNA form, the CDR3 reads TGTGCCAGCAGCCCCCCCGGGACAGGGTTGGTTGGGGCCAACGTCCTGACTTTC. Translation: CASSPPGTGLVGANVLTF. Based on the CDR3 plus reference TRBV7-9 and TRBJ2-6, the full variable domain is DTGVSQNPRHKITKRGQNVTFRCDPISEHNRLYWYRQTLGQGPEFLTYFQNEAQLEKSRLLSDRFSAERPKGSFSTLEIQRTEQGDSAMYLCASSPPGTGLVGANVLTFGAGSRLTVL.

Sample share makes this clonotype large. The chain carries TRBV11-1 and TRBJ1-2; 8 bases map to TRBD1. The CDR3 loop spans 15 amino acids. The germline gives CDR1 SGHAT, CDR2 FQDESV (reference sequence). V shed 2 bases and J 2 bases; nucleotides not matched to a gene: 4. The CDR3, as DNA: TGTGCCAGCAGCTTACTTCGGACAGGGAACTATGGCTACACCTTC. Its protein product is CASSLLRTGNYGYTF. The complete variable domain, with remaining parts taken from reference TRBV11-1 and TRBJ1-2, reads EAEVAQSPRYKITEKSQAVAFWCDPISGHATLYWYRQILGQGPELLVQFQDESVVDDSQLPKDRFSAERLKGVDSTLKIQPAELGDSAMYLCASSLLRTGNYGYTFGSGTRLTVV.

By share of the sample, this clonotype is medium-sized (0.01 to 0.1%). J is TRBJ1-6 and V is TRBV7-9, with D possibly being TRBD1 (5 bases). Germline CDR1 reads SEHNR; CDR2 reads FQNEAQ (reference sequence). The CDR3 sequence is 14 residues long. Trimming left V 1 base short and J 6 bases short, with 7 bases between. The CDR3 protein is CASSLEQVNSPLHF. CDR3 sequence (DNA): TGTGCCAGCAGCTTAGAACAGGTTAATTCACCCCTCCACTTT.

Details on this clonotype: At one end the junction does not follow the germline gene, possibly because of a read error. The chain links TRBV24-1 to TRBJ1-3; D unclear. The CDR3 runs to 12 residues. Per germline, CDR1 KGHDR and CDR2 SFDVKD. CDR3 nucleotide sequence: TGTGCCACCAGTGATGTCGGAAACACCATAAATTTT. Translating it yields CATSDVGNTINF.

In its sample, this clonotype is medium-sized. This CDR3 is CASSLATGIDEQFF. In DNA form, the CDR3 reads TGCGCCAGCAGCTTGGCGACAGGGATCGATGAGCAGTTCTTC. V is TRBV5-1 and J is TRBJ2-1; 7 nucleotides agree with TRBD1. J lost 8 bases, V lost 0 bases, and 5 bases had no gene match. CDR1 is SGHRS, CDR2 YFSETQ, per germline. The CDR3 consists of 14 residues.

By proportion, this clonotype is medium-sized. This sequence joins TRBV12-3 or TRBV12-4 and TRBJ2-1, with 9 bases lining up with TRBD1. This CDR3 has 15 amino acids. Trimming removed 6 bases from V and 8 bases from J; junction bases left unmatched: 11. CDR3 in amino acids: CASRGTGMIWDEQFF. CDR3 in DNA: TGTGCCAGCAGGGGGACAGGGATGATTTGGGATGAGCAGTTCTTC.

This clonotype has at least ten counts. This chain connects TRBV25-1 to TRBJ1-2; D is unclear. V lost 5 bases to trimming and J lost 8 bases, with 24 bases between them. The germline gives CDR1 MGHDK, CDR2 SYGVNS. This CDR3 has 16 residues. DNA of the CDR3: TGTGCCAGCAGTCCGACTACGGTCGGTGGGCGGGAGGGCTACACCTTC. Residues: CASSPTTVGGREGYTF.